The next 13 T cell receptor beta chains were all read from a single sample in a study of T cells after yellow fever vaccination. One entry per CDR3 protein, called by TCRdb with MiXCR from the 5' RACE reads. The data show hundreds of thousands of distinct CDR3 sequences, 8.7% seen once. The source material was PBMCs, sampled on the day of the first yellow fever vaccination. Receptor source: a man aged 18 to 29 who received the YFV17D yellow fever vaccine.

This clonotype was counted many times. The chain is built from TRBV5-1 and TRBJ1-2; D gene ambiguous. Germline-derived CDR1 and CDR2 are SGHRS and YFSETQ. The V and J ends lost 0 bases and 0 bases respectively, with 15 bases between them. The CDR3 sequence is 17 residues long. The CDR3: CASSLERPGSANYGYTF. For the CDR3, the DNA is TGCGCCAGCAGCTTGGAAAGGCCGGGTTCAGCTAACTATGGCTACACCTTC.

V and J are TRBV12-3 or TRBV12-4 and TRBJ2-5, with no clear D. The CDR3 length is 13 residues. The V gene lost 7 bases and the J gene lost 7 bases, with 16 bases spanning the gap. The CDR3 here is CASTYPKSGTQYF. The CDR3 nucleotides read TGTGCCAGCACCTACCCAAAATCTGGGACCCAGTACTTC.

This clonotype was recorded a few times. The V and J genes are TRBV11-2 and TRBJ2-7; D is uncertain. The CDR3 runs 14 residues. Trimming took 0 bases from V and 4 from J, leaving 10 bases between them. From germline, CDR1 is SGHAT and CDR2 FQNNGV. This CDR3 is CASSLDVPGYEQYF. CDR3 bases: TGTGCCAGCAGCTTAGATGTTCCAGGTTACGAGCAGTACTTC.

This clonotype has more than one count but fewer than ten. The CDR3, as DNA: TGCGCCAGCAGCGGTTTTAGGGGAAGGGGTGAAAAACTGTTTTTT. Translating it yields CASSGFRGRGEKLFF. The genes are TRBV5-1 and TRBJ1-4, with TRBD1 as a possible D gene (5 bases). The CDR3 spans 15 residues. The V end lost 4 bases, the J end lost 7 bases, and 17 bases lay between the germline ends. Per germline, CDR1 SGHRS and CDR2 YFSETQ.

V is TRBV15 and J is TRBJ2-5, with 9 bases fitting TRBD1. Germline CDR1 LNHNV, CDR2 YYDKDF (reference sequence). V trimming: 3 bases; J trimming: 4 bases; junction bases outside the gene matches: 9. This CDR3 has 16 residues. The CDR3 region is CATSRVQQGAGETQYF. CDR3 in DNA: TGTGCCACCAGCAGGGTCCAACAGGGGGCGGGAGAGACCCAGTACTTC.

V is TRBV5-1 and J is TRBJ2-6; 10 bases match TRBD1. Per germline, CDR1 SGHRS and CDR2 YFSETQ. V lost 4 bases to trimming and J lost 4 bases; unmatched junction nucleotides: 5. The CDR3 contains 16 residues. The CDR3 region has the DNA TGCGCCAGCAGCCGACAGGGGGCGGAGGGGGCCAACGTCCTGACTTTC. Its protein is CASSRQGAEGANVLTF.

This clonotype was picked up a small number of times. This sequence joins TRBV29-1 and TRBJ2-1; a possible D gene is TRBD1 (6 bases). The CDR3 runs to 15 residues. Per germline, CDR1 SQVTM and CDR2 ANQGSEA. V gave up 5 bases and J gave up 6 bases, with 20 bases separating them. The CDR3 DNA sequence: TGCAGCGTTCTGAATAGACAGGAGTACGGCAATGAGCAGTTCTTC. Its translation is CSVLNRQEYGNEQFF.

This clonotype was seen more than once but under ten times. The CDR3 protein is CASSHTGGYEQYV. CDR3 sequence (DNA): TGTGCCAGCAGCCATACAGGGGGCTACGAGCAGTACGTC. The V and J genes are TRBV7-2 and TRBJ2-7, with 8 bases fitting TRBD1. The CDR3 extends over 13 amino acids. Germline V lookup: CDR1 SGHTA, CDR2 FQGNSA. Germline trimming cut 5 bases from V and 3 bases from J; bases unmatched to any gene: 3.

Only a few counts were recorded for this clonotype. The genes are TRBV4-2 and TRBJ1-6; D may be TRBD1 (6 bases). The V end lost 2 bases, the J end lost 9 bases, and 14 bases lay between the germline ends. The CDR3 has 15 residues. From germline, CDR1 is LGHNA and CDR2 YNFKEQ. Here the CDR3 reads CASSQTGSSSSPLHF. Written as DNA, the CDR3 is TGTGCCAGCAGCCAAACAGGGAGTTCGAGTTCACCCCTCCACTTT.

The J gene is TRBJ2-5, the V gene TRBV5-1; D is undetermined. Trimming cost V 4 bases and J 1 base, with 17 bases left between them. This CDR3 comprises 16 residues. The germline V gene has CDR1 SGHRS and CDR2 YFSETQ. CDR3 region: CASSRTQSGGQETQYF. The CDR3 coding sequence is TGCGCCAGCAGCCGGACCCAGTCCGGCGGCCAAGAGACCCAGTACTTC.

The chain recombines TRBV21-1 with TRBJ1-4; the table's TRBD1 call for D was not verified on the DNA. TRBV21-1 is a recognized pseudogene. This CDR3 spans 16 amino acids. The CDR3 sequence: CASRGGQGAANEKLFF. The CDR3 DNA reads TGTGCCAGCAGAGGGGGACAGGGGGCTGCTAATGAAAAACTGTTTTTT.

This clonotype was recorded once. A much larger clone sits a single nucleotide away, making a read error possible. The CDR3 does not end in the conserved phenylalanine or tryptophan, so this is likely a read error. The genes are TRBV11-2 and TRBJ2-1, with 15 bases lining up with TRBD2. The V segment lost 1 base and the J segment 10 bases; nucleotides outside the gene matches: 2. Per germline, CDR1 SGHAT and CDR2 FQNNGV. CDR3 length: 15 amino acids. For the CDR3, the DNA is TGTGCCAGCAGCTTAGGGACTAGCGGGGGGGCCGAGCAGTTCCTC. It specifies CASSLGTSGGAEQFL.

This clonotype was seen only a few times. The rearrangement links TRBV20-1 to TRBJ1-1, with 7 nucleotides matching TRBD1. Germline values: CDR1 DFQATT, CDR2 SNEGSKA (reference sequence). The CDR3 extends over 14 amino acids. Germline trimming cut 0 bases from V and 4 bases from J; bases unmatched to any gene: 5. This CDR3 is CSARDPTGATEAFF. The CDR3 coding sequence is TGCAGTGCTAGAGATCCTACAGGGGCCACTGAAGCTTTCTTT.